A single sample is the source of the 20 T cell receptor beta chains below, sequenced in a study of shared clonotypes between healthy human individuals. Only in-frame clones appear in the TCRdb table, and some are missing; sequencing was by immunoSEQ multiplex PCR. The table shows nearly 750,000 clones, with roughly 72% occurring only once. The sequenced material came from memory CD4+ T cells sorted from blood. Subset defined: CD45RA-negative fraction. The receptors originated from a woman in her 30s in good health.

In nucleotides, the CDR3 is TGTGCCAGCAGCCAGTTAAGCTCCTACGAGCAGTACTTC. This codes for CASSQLSSYEQYF. V is TRBV6-7 and J is TRBJ2-7; D remains ambiguous. TRBV6-7 is an open reading frame, and its role is uncertain. Trimming took 6 bases from V and 0 from J, leaving 9 bases between them. The CDR3 is made up of 13 amino acids.

This rearrangement joins TRBV28 to TRBJ2-1, with 11 bases identical to TRBD2. Germline-derived CDR1 and CDR2 are MDHEN and SYDVKM. This CDR3 comprises 17 residues. The J segment lost 9 bases and the V segment lost 6 bases, leaving 16 bases of the junction unmatched. The CDR3 sequence is CASSFRRLSGRAFEQFF. The CDR3 DNA reads as TGTGCCAGCAGCTTCCGCCGGCTTAGCGGGAGGGCCTTTGAGCAGTTCTTC.

Notes on this clone: At the DNA level, this CDR3 is encoded by other sequences in the same sample as well. The rearrangement uses TRBV18 and TRBJ2-7; no firm D call. CDR1 is KGHSH and CDR2 is LQKENI in the germline V gene. The germline V and J ends were trimmed by 2 bases and 4 bases, with 6 bases remaining between them. The length of the CDR3 is 12 residues. This chain's CDR3 is CASSPSQYEQYF. As DNA, the CDR3 is TGTGCCAGCTCACCATCCCAGTACGAGCAGTACTTC.

This sequence joins TRBV2 and TRBJ2-1; TRBD2 aligns across 12 bases. The V and J ends lost 7 bases and 4 bases, in that order; junction bases with no gene match: 2. This CDR3 is built from 14 residues. Germline V gives CDR1 SNHLY, CDR2 FYNNEI. DNA for the CDR3: TGTGCCAGCAAGGGACTAGCGGGTTACAATGAGCAGTTCTTC. This translates into CASKGLAGYNEQFF.

J is TRBJ2-1 and V is TRBV6-1, with D perhaps matching TRBD1 (5 bases). The CDR3 spans 14 residues. Germline-derived CDR1 and CDR2 are MNHNS and SASEGT. The germline V and J ends were trimmed by 6 bases and 9 bases, with 18 bases remaining between them. The CDR3 is CASRKLGSGSEQFF. CDR3 DNA sequence: TGTGCCAGCAGGAAACTGGGTTCAGGGTCTGAGCAGTTCTTC.

This clone has just a few counts. V usage is TRBV4-1 and J usage is TRBJ1-5; D might be TRBD1 (6 bases). Germline lookup yields CDR1 MGHRA and CDR2 YSYEKL. The CDR3 runs to 17 residues. The V gene lost 4 bases and the J gene lost 1 base, with 17 bases spanning the gap. The CDR3 DNA is TGCGCCAGCAGCCGGGGGGGGCCGGAGTGGAGCAATCAGCCCCAGCATTTT. Its translation: CASSRGGPEWSNQPQHF.

The chain couples TRBV10-3 to TRBJ2-5; tentatively, D is TRBD2 (6 bases). Germline CDR1 is ENHRY and CDR2 is SYGVKD. Between the trimmed V and J ends, which lost 8 bases and 3 bases, there was a span of 13 bases. This CDR3 contains 13 residues. Here the CDR3 reads CAIGKDYEETQYF. In nucleotides, the CDR3 is TGTGCCATCGGTAAGGACTACGAAGAGACCCAGTACTTC.

This chain links TRBV7-9 with TRBJ2-2; TRBD2 aligns across 8 bases. CDR1 is SEHNR, CDR2 FQNEAQ, per germline (reference sequence). J lost 4 bases, V lost 4 bases, and 5 bases had no gene match. The CDR3 covers 15 residues. The CDR3 region is CASSSGGGPTGELFF. The CDR3 DNA reads as TGTGCCAGCAGCTCGGGGGGGGGACCCACCGGGGAGCTGTTTTTT.

The chain links TRBV11-2 to TRBJ2-5, with 8 positions matching TRBD2. The J segment lost 11 bases and the V segment lost 1 base, leaving 12 bases of the junction unmatched. This CDR3 is built from 15 residues. Germline lookup yields CDR1 SGHAT and CDR2 FQNNGV. CDR3 in amino acids: CASSLAAGGEWEQYF. In DNA form, the CDR3 reads TGTGCCAGCAGCTTAGCGGCGGGAGGCGAATGGGAGCAGTACTTC.

Of note for this clone: Other DNA sequences of this sample code for an identical CDR3. The V and J genes are TRBV19 and TRBJ1-3; D unclear. The CDR3 consists of 14 residues. Germline V gene lookup returns CDR1 LNHDA and CDR2 SQIVND (reference sequence). V lost 3 bases to trimming and J lost 0 bases, with 6 bases between them. CDR3 nucleotide sequence: TGTGCCAGTAGTATGGGAGACTCTGGAAACACCATATATTTT. Its translation: CASSMGDSGNTIYF. The full variable domain, completed using reference TRBV19 and TRBJ1-3, is DGGITQSPKYLFRKEGQNVTLSCEQNLNHDAMYWYRQDPGQGLRLIYYSQIVNDFQKGDIAEGYSVSREKKESFPLTVTSAQKNPTAFYLCASSMGDSGNTIYFGEGSWLTVV.

The chain links TRBV28 to TRBJ2-7, with TRBD2 matching over 7 bases. This CDR3 spans 15 amino acids. V lost 4 bases, J lost 5 bases, and 11 bases stayed unmatched. Germline V gives CDR1 MDHEN, CDR2 SYDVKM. The CDR3 DNA is TGTGCCAGCAGTTCTCCGGGATTTCGGGGGGACGAGCAGTACTTC. Translated, it gives CASSSPGFRGDEQYF.

In its sample, this clone was seen a few times. The chain carries TRBV9 and TRBJ1-1; D ambiguous. The CDR3 consists of 15 residues. Germline assignment: CDR1 SGDLS and CDR2 YYNGEE. The V end was cut by 0 bases, the J end by 6 bases, with 15 bases between. The CDR3 DNA is TGTGCCAGCAGCGTAGTCGGGTACAACGCGGCTGAAGCTTTCTTT. Encoded protein: CASSVVGYNAAEAFF.

CDR3 loop: CASSSMGEETQYF. The CDR3 DNA is TGTGCCAGCAGCTCCATGGGAGAAGAGACCCAGTACTTC. The rearrangement joins TRBV7-8 to TRBJ2-5; TRBD2 is a possible D gene (5 bases). Per germline, CDR1 SGHVS and CDR2 FQNEAQ. With 4 bases removed from V and 3 bases from J, the gap between germline ends came to 9 bases. The CDR3 contains 13 residues.

The genes are TRBV7-2 and TRBJ2-7; no firm D call. The CDR3 loop spans 13 amino acids. V shed 4 bases and J shed 6 bases, with 13 bases lying between them. Germline CDR1 SGHTA, CDR2 FQGNSA. CDR3 protein: CASSWSAKSEQYF. CDR3 nucleotide sequence: TGTGCCAGCAGCTGGTCTGCTAAATCCGAGCAGTACTTC. Drawing the rest from reference TRBV7-2 and TRBJ2-7, the complete variable domain is GAGVSQSPSNKVTEKGKDVELRCDPISGHTALYWYRQSLGQGLEFLIYFQGNSAPDKSGLPSDRFSAERTGGSVSTLTIQRTQQEDSAVYLCASSWSAKSEQYFGPGTRLTVT.

This chain connects TRBV5-1 to TRBJ2-5; 7 bases line up with TRBD1. J was trimmed by 4 bases and V by 1 base; bases with no gene match: 1. CDR3 length: 13 amino acids. The V gene's germline CDR1 is SGHRS and CDR2 YFSETQ. The CDR3 DNA is TGCGCCAGCAGCTTGAACAGGGGAGAGACCCAGTACTTC. It translates to CASSLNRGETQYF.

The chain links TRBV18 to TRBJ2-5; 9 bases fit TRBD2. CDR1 and CDR2 (germline): KGHSH, LQKENI. CDR3 length: 17 residues. J was trimmed by 1 base and V by 1 base; bases with no gene match: 7. CDR3 amino acids: CASSPRGGGRVQETQYF. The CDR3 bases are TGTGCCAGCTCACCACGTGGAGGCGGGAGGGTCCAAGAGACCCAGTACTTC.

The chain carries TRBV18 and TRBJ2-3; the D gene is possibly TRBD2 (6 bases). Germline CDR1 and CDR2: KGHSH and LQKENI. CDR3 size: 18 residues. V was clipped by 2 bases and J by 0 bases, with 18 bases between them. This CDR3 reads CASSPIGLALSSTDTQYF. The CDR3 DNA reads as TGTGCCAGCTCACCAATAGGTCTAGCGCTATCTAGCACAGATACGCAGTATTTT.

This clone has only a few counts. The chain is built from TRBV6-1 and TRBJ1-4; 8 bases line up with TRBD1. V trimming: 6 bases; J trimming: 3 bases; junction bases outside the gene matches: 3. The germline gives CDR1 MNHNS, CDR2 SASEGT. CDR3 size: 14 residues. The CDR3 region is CASRMTGANEKLFF. CDR3 DNA: TGTGCCAGCAGGATGACAGGGGCTAATGAAAAACTGTTTTTT.

This clone turned up a few times. The same CDR3 arises from other DNA sequences in this sample as well. This chain's CDR3 is CASSLVALETQYF. CDR3 DNA sequence: TGTGCCAGCAGTTTGGTTGCGCTTGAGACCCAGTACTTC. This chain links TRBV28 with TRBJ2-5, with D unresolved. The germline gives CDR1 MDHEN, CDR2 SYDVKM. This CDR3 spans 13 amino acids. The V and J ends lost 3 bases and 5 bases respectively, with 10 bases between them.

This clone has just a few counts. The rearrangement links TRBV5-1 to TRBJ2-6; D is undetermined. V was pared by 1 base and J by 0 bases, with 5 bases between. The germline gives CDR1 SGHRS, CDR2 YFSETQ. The CDR3 sequence is 15 residues long. CDR3 coding DNA: TGCGCCAGCAGCTTGTATGCCTCTGGGGCCAACGTCCTGACTTTC. It encodes CASSLYASGANVLTF.